Below are 2 T cell receptor beta chains sequenced from a single sample in a study of OX40 agonist ivuxolimab in advanced cancers. Profiled with immunoSEQ multiplex PCR; TCRdb holds only in-frame clones, not every one. The data contain about 22,000 clones, more than 65% of them seen just once; the ten biggest clones take up approximately 15%. This specimen consisted of CD4+ or CD8+ T cells sorted from blood, obtained in a trial of the OX40 agonist ivuxolimab. The source is an adult with an advanced solid tumor such as melanoma, head and neck, liver or kidney cancer.

The V and J genes are TRBV9 and TRBJ2-7; TRBD1 might be the D (5 bases). With 4 bases removed from V and 2 bases from J, the gap between germline ends came to 16 bases. Germline assignment: CDR1 SGDLS and CDR2 YYNGEE. The CDR3 loop spans 15 amino acids. The CDR3 bases are TGTGCCAGCAGCCCCCACCGGACACCAACCTACGAGCAGTACTTC. It specifies CASSPHRTPTYEQYF.

The rearrangement links TRBV18 to TRBJ1-6; D call uncertain. The ends were cut back, 4 bases at V and 0 bases at J, with 13 bases in the middle. CDR1 is KGHSH, CDR2 LQKENI, per germline. CDR3 size: 17 residues. The CDR3 DNA reads as TGTGCCAGCTCACACTCGGACGGGAGCTCCTATAATTCACCCCTCCACTTT. Amino acids: CASSHSDGSSYNSPLHF.